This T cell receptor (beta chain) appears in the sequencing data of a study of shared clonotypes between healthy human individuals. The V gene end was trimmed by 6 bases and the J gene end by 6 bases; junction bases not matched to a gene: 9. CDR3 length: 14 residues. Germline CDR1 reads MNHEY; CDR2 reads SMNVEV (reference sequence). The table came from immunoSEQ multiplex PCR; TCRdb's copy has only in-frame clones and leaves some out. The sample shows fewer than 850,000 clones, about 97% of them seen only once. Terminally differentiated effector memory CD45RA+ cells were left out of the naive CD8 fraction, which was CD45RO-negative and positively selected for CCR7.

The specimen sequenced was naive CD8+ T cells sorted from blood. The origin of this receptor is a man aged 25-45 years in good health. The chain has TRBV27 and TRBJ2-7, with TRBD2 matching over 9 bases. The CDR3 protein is CASSPLAGFSEQYF. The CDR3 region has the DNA TGTGCCAGCAGCCCCCTAGCGGGGTTCTCCGAGCAGTACTTC.